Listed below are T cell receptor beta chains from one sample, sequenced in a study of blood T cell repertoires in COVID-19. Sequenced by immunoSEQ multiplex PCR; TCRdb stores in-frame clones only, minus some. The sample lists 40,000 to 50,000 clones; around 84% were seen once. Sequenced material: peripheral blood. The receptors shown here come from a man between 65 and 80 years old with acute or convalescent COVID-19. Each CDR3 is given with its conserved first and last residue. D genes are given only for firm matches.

CDR3: CASVKEGESNQPQHF
DNA: TGTGCCAGCGTCAAGGAGGGAGAAAGTAATCAGCCCCAGCATTTT
D: NA
J: TRBJ1-5
V: TRBV6-5

CDR3: CSVEIAGVGEQYF
DNA: TGCAGCGTTGAGATAGCCGGGGTAGGAGAGCAGTACTTC
D: NA
J: TRBJ2-7
V: TRBV29-1

CDR3: CASSPGTGESLHF
DNA: TGTGCCAGCAGCCCAGGGACGGGAGAGTCCCTCCACTTT
D: NA
J: TRBJ1-6
V: TRBV7-2

CDR3: CVATGPNEKLFF
DNA: TGTGTTGCGACAGGGCCTAATGAAAAACTGTTTTTT
D: TRBD1
J: TRBJ1-4
V: TRBV19

CDR3: CASSENRGNEQFF
DNA: TGTGCCAGCAGTGAAAACAGGGGGAATGAGCAGTTCTTC
D: TRBD1
J: TRBJ2-1
V: TRBV2

CDR3: CASSLAGPMETQYF
DNA: TGCGCCAGCAGCTTAGCAGGTCCAATGGAGACCCAGTACTTC
D: NA
J: TRBJ2-5
V: TRBV5-1

CDR3: CASSPTVETQYF
DNA: TGTGCCAGCTCACCTACTGTGGAGACCCAGTACTTC
D: NA
J: TRBJ2-5
V: TRBV18

CDR3: CASSYSSGSPLHF
DNA: TGTGCCAGCAGTTACTCGAGCGGTTCACCCCTCCACTTT
D: NA
J: TRBJ1-6
V: TRBV6-6

CDR3: CASSYVPQTSGGLNEQFF
DNA: TGTGCCAGCAGTTACGTTCCGCAGACTAGCGGAGGTCTCAATGAGCAGTTCTTC
D: TRBD2
J: TRBJ2-1
V: TRBV6-2/TRBV6-3

CDR3: CASSQAGVDTQYF
DNA: TGTGCCAGCAGCCAAGCCGGAGTGGATACGCAGTATTTT
D: NA
J: TRBJ2-3
V: TRBV4-2

CDR3: CASSLGDQPQHF
DNA: TGTGCCAGTAGTTTGGGAGATCAGCCCCAGCATTTT
D: NA
J: TRBJ1-5
V: TRBV19